The 4 T cell receptor beta chains reported below all come from one sample, sequenced in a study of blood T cell repertoires in COVID-19. Only in-frame clones appear in the TCRdb table, and some are missing; sequencing was by immunoSEQ multiplex PCR. The table has more than 200,000 clones, more than 75% seen once; the top ten hold approximately 5.9%. Material for sequencing was peripheral blood. The receptors were gathered from a man aged 80 or over with acute or convalescent COVID-19.

The chain links TRBV18 to TRBJ1-5; TRBD1 matches 11 bases. This CDR3 is built from 17 residues. CDR1 KGHSH and CDR2 LQKENI come from the germline V gene. V shed 5 bases, J shed 2 bases, and the junction held 8 bases outside the gene matches. CDR3 sequence reads: CASSEPGQGVGNQPQHF. CDR3 bases: TGTGCCAGCTCAGAACCGGGACAGGGGGTGGGCAATCAGCCCCAGCATTTT.

V is TRBV12-3 or TRBV12-4 and J is TRBJ2-7; 8 nucleotides align to TRBD1. V shed 5 bases and J 3 bases; nucleotides not matched to a gene: 3. The CDR3 is made up of 13 amino acids. CDR3 in amino acids: CASSIGQGYEQYF. CDR3 bases: TGTGCCAGCAGTATCGGACAGGGCTACGAGCAGTACTTC.

This clone appeared a few times. A read error may produce the germline difference seen at one junction end. The V call is TRBV6-4, the J call TRBJ1-4; D gene uncertain. This CDR3 contains 14 residues. CDR1 and CDR2 from the germline V gene are MRHNA and SNTAGT. Here the CDR3 DNA reads TGTGCCAGCACTGACTGTCAGACTAATGAAAAACTGTTTTTT. Translation gives CASTDCQTNEKLFF.

The V gene is TRBV28, the J gene TRBJ1-1; D not resolved. CDR3 length: 13 residues. Trimming cost V 8 bases and J 6 bases, with 16 bases left between them. Per the germline V gene, CDR1 is MDHEN and CDR2 is SYDVKM. Here the CDR3 reads CASGVRPSSEAFF. The CDR3 bases are TGTGCCAGCGGTGTCAGGCCCTCTTCTGAAGCTTTCTTT.